The text below deals with one TCR beta chain. The sample comes from a study of blood T cell repertoires in COVID-19. Looking at the study overall: Whether acute or convalescent, the COVID-19 samples came from the United States, Italy and Spain. T cells, B-cell-depleted T cells, or PBMCs provided the cDNA or gDNA that served as material.

Original handling: Reference gene primer amplification gave estimated nucleated cell counts. Using immunoSEQ multiplex PCR, the repertoire was profiled, and TCRdb retains in-frame clones only, with some absent. Clone size and the V and J calls come from that table; the DNA yielded D and trimming. The sample lists 65,000 to 80,000 clones, 82% occurring once. CDR3 length equals 15 residues. Looked up from germline, CDR1 is MNHEY and CDR2 is SMNVEV (reference sequence). The trim removed 7 bases at V and 0 bases at J, leaving 5 bases unmatched. The chain joins TRBV27 to TRBJ2-1, with 8 bases that match TRBD2. The sequence was collected from a human donor in a cohort sampled during active COVID-19. The sample comprised peripheral blood. CDR3 sequence: CASTGGGHSYNEQFF. CDR3 sequence (DNA): TGTGCCAGCACCGGGGGGGGCCACTCCTACAATGAGCAGTTCTTC.